These 3 T cell receptor beta chains came from one sample sequenced in a study of beta chain features in type 1 diabetes. The study's findings and limits: Shorter TCRB CDR3s, moderately but significantly so, marked every one of the four CD4+ subsets in Type 1 diabetes patients.

The study reverse transcribed the entire isolated RNA, so it sequenced expressed TCRB transcripts. This table comes from immunoSEQ multiplex PCR, and its TCRdb copy is limited to in-frame clones, with some not included. This table holds around 150,000 clones, over 55% found once. Which antigens these TCRs recognize remains unknown. Sequenced sample: naive CD4+ T cells from blood. Source of these receptors: a young man with type 1 diabetes.

This clone was seen a few times. This chain links TRBV29-1 with TRBJ1-2; D perhaps matches TRBD1 (5 bases). CDR1 and CDR2 from the germline V gene are SQVTM and ANQGSEA. The CDR3 has 12 amino acids. V lost 2 bases and J 9 bases, leaving 13 bases between the germline ends. DNA for the CDR3: TGCAGCGTTGAAAAGCAGGGTATAAGCTACACCTTC. This sequence encodes CSVEKQGISYTF.

The CDR3 DNA reads TGTGCCAGCAGCCCATTGGGCCCAGATACGCAGTATTTT. Residues: CASSPLGPDTQYF. V gene TRBV7-9 combines with J gene TRBJ2-3; D gene ambiguous. Trimming cost V 5 bases and J 4 bases, with 10 bases left between them. The CDR3 extends over 13 amino acids. Germline values: CDR1 SEHNR, CDR2 FQNEAQ (reference sequence).

V and J are TRBV10-1 and TRBJ1-2; D ambiguous. Germline-derived CDR1 and CDR2 are WNHNN and SYGVQD (reference sequence). The CDR3 is 12 residues long. Trimming took 4 bases from V and 3 from J, leaving 6 bases between them. The CDR3 bases are TGCGCCAGCAGTGCGAGCGACTATGGCTACACCTTC. Its protein product is CASSASDYGYTF.